This section outlines one T cell receptor beta chain sequence together with its context. Its antigen is currently not known. No much larger clonotype is one base removed from it; base qualities were not supplied. Stable Graves' hyperthyroidism was defined as the absence of progression to ophthalmopathy over 18 months of follow-up. Hyperthyroidism patients were aged 18 to 65 years and newly diagnosed, with disease duration of less than 2 months. Exclusion was applied to patients with uncontrolled infections, other autoimmune diseases, pregnancy or lactation. Diagnoses relied on clinical symptoms, serum thyroxine and TRAb, thyroid ultrasound and orbital computed tomography. Ficoll-Paque density gradient centrifugation was used to isolate PBMCs from around 9.1 ml of fresh peripheral blood. Total RNA was extracted using Trizol reagent, and RNA quality was assessed on an Agilent 2100 Bioanalyzer. TCR beta CDR3 regions were amplified from RNA transcripts. For the first round of RT-PCR on the TCR CDR3, the HTBI primer set was used together with the Qiagen OneStep RT-PCR kit. A second multiplex PCR round built the libraries, followed by size selection and purification. Paired-end sequencing of the libraries was performed with 100 bp reads on an Illumina HiSeq2000. In the paper's pipeline: SOAPnuke was used to process the raw data, removing reads that contained adapters or uncalled bases, had a mean Phred below 15, or lacked an exact match to the constant primer or identifier. High-quality paired reads were merged with COPE v1.2.5, and unique nucleotide sequences were defined as clonotypes. MiTCR v1.1 was used to align clonotypes to the IMGT TRBV, TRBD and TRBJ reference segments. Only V-J combinations with frequency above 0.0001, covering about 99% of repertoires, were analysed. The TCS score was defined as the ratio of F50 (clonal expansion) to E x V (chaos), calculated using BLOSUM62-based TCRdist between CDR3 peptides within each V-J. Welch's t-statistics and random forest reduced approximately 520 V-J features to roughly 13, which were used in a naive Bayes classifier (R e1071). The Morisita-Horn index was used to measure how similar the thyroid and blood repertoires were. In-frame beta chains were kept once TCRdb had trimmed the public reads at Q25 with fastp and called clones with MiXCR. For every CDR3 protein sequence, its rows merge into one entry that carries the most common genes and DNA. The V and J calls were determined by TCRdb, not by the authors. This sample lists about 840,000 distinct CDR3 sequences; 38% were detected once. 7.5% to 9.5% of the sample goes to the ten largest clones.

This entry is derived from a study of T cells in Graves' hyperthyroidism and ophthalmopathy (dated by TCRdb to the late 2010s). Describing the broader study: Peripheral blood was sampled at the time of initial diagnosis, prior to any treatment. TCR Vbeta CDR3 sequencing of some 140 peripheral blood samples (around 45 ophthalmopathy, approximately 80 hyperthyroidism and approximately 17 progressor patients) is reported in the paper. Once sampling was done, hyperthyroidism patients were given methimazole at a starting dose of 30 mg daily, whereas ophthalmopathy patients were given high-dose intravenous methylprednisolone. In over five Graves' hyperthyroidism patients, the study also compared T-cell repertoires from thyroid tissue with T-cell repertoires from blood. TCR V-J signatures able to tell the groups apart were searched for in a discovery cohort of some 97 patients, of whom 40 to 45 had Graves' ophthalmopathy and about 55 had stable Graves' hyperthyroidism. The roughly 100 discovery patients were randomly split 7:3 into training and test sets. Prospective prediction of ophthalmopathy was tested in an independent validation cohort of 18 to 20 hyperthyroidism patients and some 17 patients who later progressed to ophthalmopathy.

General conclusions and limits of the study: Most expanded thyroid clonotypes (frequency above 0.001) were also found in blood, which suggests that blood repertoires may mirror thyroid immune responses. No statistical method was used to fix the sample size in advance, and group allocation was not hidden from the investigators. Ophthalmopathy was separated from stable hyperthyroidism by a 13 V-J signature model, with about 88% sensitivity and 81% to 82% specificity obtained in cross-validation and 80%/75% obtained in testing. In validation, progression to ophthalmopathy was predicted by the model with nearly 71% sensitivity and 72% to 80% specificity, a median of around 5.9 months before onset.

The sequencing sample was made of blood. This receptor was identified in a man between 18 and 35 years old with Graves' hyperthyroidism.

The CDR3 amino acid sequence is: CSARGGLSYEQYF. The sequenced DNA is TGCAGTGCTAGGGGGGGGCTTTCCTACGAGCAGTACTTC. The chain was built from TRBV20-1 and TRBJ2-7; the D gene is possibly TRBD2, with 7 bases matching. V loses 3 bases, J loses 1 base, and the germline ends lie 10 bases apart. The CDR3 sequence holds 13 residues, the cysteine and phenylalanine included. Solely the CDR3 DNA is kept, with 39 bases framed from the first base. From the germline V gene (reference sequence), CDR1 is DFQATT and CDR2 is SNEGSKA.